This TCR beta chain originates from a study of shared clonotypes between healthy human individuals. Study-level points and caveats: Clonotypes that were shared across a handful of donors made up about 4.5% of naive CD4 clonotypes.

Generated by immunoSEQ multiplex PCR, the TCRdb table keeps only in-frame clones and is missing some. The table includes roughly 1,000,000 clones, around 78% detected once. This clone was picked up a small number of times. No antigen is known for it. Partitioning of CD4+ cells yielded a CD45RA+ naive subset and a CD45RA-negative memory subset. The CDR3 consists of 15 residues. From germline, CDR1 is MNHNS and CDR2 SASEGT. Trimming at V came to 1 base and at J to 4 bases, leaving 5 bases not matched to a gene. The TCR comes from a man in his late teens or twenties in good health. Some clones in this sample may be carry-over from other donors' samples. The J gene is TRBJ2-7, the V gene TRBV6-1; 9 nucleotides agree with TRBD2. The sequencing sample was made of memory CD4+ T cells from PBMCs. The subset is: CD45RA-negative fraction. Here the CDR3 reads CASSEGGRAGYEQYF. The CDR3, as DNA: TGTGCCAGCAGTGAAGGCGGGAGGGCCGGGTACGAGCAGTACTTC.